A selection of T cell receptor beta chains follows, all from one sample in a study of cytomegalovirus exposure and HLA in healthy donors. Measured with immunoSEQ multiplex PCR; TCRdb has only the in-frame clones, and not every one. The data hold 200,000 to 250,000 clones, with 70% to 80% observed a single time. Sequenced sample: PBMCs. These receptors were collected from a woman aged 60-70 years in good health and CMV-seropositive. CDR3s include the opening cysteine and the closing phenylalanine or tryptophan. A D gene is named only where the DNA matches it firmly. Part of the rows lack a size; the others show once, few, many or a class for expanded clones.

clone_size d_call cdr3_length j_call v_call cdr3_nt cdr3_aa
- TRBD1 11 TRBJ2-7 TRBV20-1 TGCAGTGCGGGACAGGGCAACGAGCAGTACTTC CSAGQGNEQYF
- TRBD2 16 TRBJ2-7 TRBV18 TGTGCCAGCTCACCAACTAGCGGTATCAGCTCCTACGAGCAGTACTTC CASSPTSGISSYEQYF
- - 12 TRBJ1-2 TRBV29-1 TGCAGCGTTGGGGGCCAGGGCTATGGCTACACCTTC CSVGGQGYGYTF
- TRBD1 15 TRBJ2-2 TRBV5-1 TGCGCCAGCATCAACGGGACAGGGATGACCGGGGAGCTGTTTTTT CASINGTGMTGELFF
once TRBD1 15 TRBJ2-1 TRBV7-7 TGTGCCAGCAGCTCAGGACAGGGGGTGTACAATGAGCAGTTCTTC CASSSGQGVYNEQFF
- - 17 TRBJ2-6 TRBV21-1 TGTGCCAGCAGCAACCAGACGGGTAGCTCTGGGGCCAACGGCCTGACTTTC CASSNQTGSSGANGLTF
- - 14 TRBJ1-4 TRBV19 TGTGCCAGTAGTAAGGACAGACAGAATGAAAAACTGTTTTTT CASSKDRQNEKLFF
- TRBD1 15 TRBJ2-2 TRBV23-1 TGCGCCAGCAGGAGGGACAGGGAAGGTTCCGGGGAGCTGTTTTTT CASRRDREGSGELFF
once - 15 TRBJ2-6 TRBV5-1 TGCGCCAGCAGCTTAACAGACGCTGGGGCCAACGTCCTGACTTTC CASSLTDAGANVLTF
- - 12 TRBJ1-2 TRBV14 TGTGCCAGCAGCCAATCCCCGGATGGCTACACCTTC CASSQSPDGYTF
- - 15 TRBJ1-1 TRBV5-6 TGTGCCAGCAGCTTGATAGGTGGAGGTATGGCTGAAGCTTTCTTT CASSLIGGGMAEAFF
- - 15 TRBJ2-7 TRBV4-1 TGCGCCAGCAGCGTCTATTCGTCGGGTTACTACGAGCAGTACTTC CASSVYSSGYYEQYF
- - 15 TRBJ2-7 TRBV4-1 TGCGCCAGCAGCCAAGATTGGGCCGTTTCCTACGAGCAGTACTTC CASSQDWAVSYEQYF
- TRBD2 14 TRBJ2-7 TRBV11-2 TGTGCCAGCAGCTTCGTTGCGGGAGGTGGCGAGCAGTACTTC CASSFVAGGGEQYF
- - 16 TRBJ2-5 TRBV27 TGTGCCAGCAGTTCCGCCCTACAGGGAGCGGAAGAGACCCAGTACTTC CASSSALQGAEETQYF
- - 14 TRBJ1-1 TRBV9 TGTGCCAGCAGCTTCTACCAGGGTGAGACTGAAGCTTTCTTT CASSFYQGETEAFF
- - 14 TRBJ1-5 TRBV2 TGTGCCAGCAGTCCCCCGCCCGGGGGTCAGCCCCAGCATTTT CASSPPPGGQPQHF
- - 16 TRBJ2-2 TRBV18 TGTGCCAGCTCCCGAACAGCTTTCGTGAACACCGGGGAGCTGTTTTTT CASSRTAFVNTGELFF
- TRBD2 15 TRBJ2-5 TRBV30 TGTGCCTGGAGTGTACCGGGGGGGAGCCCAGGGGTCCAGTACTTC CAWSVPGGSPGVQYF
- - 13 TRBJ1-5 TRBV18 TGTGCCAGCTCACGAATGGCAGATCAGCCCCAGCATTTT CASSRMADQPQHF
- TRBD2 14 TRBJ2-7 TRBV7-9 TGTGCCAGCAGCTTAGGAGCGGGAGGGTCCGAGCAGTACTTC CASSLGAGGSEQYF
- TRBD1 14 TRBJ2-5 TRBV28 TGTGCCAGCAGTTTCAGGGGGCGGTTAGAGACCCAGTACTTC CASSFRGRLETQYF
- - 12 TRBJ1-2 TRBV5-4 TGTGCCAGCAGCCGTCCTAACTATGGCTACACCTTC CASSRPNYGYTF
- - 12 TRBJ1-1 TRBV29-1 TGCAGCGTTGAAGGGGCGGGCAGGGAAGCTTTCTTT CSVEGAGREAFF
- - 14 TRBJ2-3 TRBV5-4 TGTGCCAGCAGCTCGAGCACCGGATCCAGAACTAAGTATTTT CASSSSTGSRTKYF
- - 13 TRBJ1-1 TRBV30 TGTGCCTGGAGTGAGCTAGGGAACACTGAAGCTTTCTTT CAWSELGNTEAFF
- TRBD1 15 TRBJ1-3 TRBV11-2 TGTGCCAGCAGCTTAACAGGGGTCGGTGGAAACACCATATATTTT CASSLTGVGGNTIYF
few - 15 TRBJ2-1 TRBV6-1 TGTGCCAGCAGATCAGAGGCGCTGGGCTACAATGAGCAGTTCTTC CASRSEALGYNEQFF
- TRBD1 14 TRBJ2-5 TRBV9 TGTGCCAGCAGCGACCGGACAGGGCAAGAGACCCAGTACTTC CASSDRTGQETQYF
few - 12 TRBJ1-6 TRBV28 TGTGCCAGCAGTTGGGCCAAGTCACCCCTCCACTTT CASSWAKSPLHF
- - 15 TRBJ2-3 TRBV19 TGTGCCAGTAGTGTTTTCCCAGGTTTTGCAGATACGCAGTATTTT CASSVFPGFADTQYF
few - 15 TRBJ1-6 TRBV7-8 TGTGCCAGCAGCTTAGCTGGGCCAGTCACTTCACCCCTCCACTTT CASSLAGPVTSPLHF
- TRBD2 17 TRBJ2-3 TRBV19 TGTGCCAGTAGTATGGGCTCGGTTAGCGGGAGGGGAGATACGCAGTATTTT CASSMGSVSGRGDTQYF
- - 15 TRBJ2-2 TRBV18 TGTGCCAGCTCCCCAGGGGCGGACAGCACCGGGGAGCTGTTTTTT CASSPGADSTGELFF
- TRBD1 16 TRBJ2-5 TRBV7-9 TGTGCCAGCAGCCTCTTCCGGACAGGGGGGCGTGAGACCCAGTACTTC CASSLFRTGGRETQYF
- - 16 TRBJ2-3 TRBV5-1 TGCGCCAGCAGCTTTCAGGGACTCGTAAACACAGATACGCAGTATTTT CASSFQGLVNTDTQYF